This T cell receptor beta chain originates from a study of Ad26.COV2.S vaccination and SARS-CoV-2 variants. Background on the study: The trial was COV1001 and the donor's arm was Ad26.COV2.S. Intramuscular Ad26.COV2.S doses were given once or twice, 56 days apart.

Germline CDR1 is SGHKS and CDR2 is YYEKEE (reference sequence). The J segment lost 3 bases and the V segment lost 0 bases, leaving 1 base of the junction unmatched. The CDR3 covers 14 residues. Broader study findings: Participants given vaccine showed non-spike TCR breadth similar to that of placebo recipients.

As for this clone: What it binds is unknown.

As to treatment: roughly 18 received Ad26.COV2.S at low or high dose, single or two shots; about 5 received placebo; per-sample allocation not given. The study sampled participants on day 63 after the first vaccine or placebo injection. Some clones are missing from TCRdb's copy, which holds only in-frame ones; the method was immunoSEQ multiplex PCR. Counted here are around 420,000 clones, roughly 90% occurring once; the ten biggest clones make up 3.6%. This clonotype originated in a person between 18 and 65 years old who received the Ad26.COV2.S COVID-19 vaccine or a placebo. The specimen was peripheral blood, collected in a trial of Ad26.COV2.S vaccine versus placebo. V is TRBV5-5 and J is TRBJ2-3, with TRBD1 identical over 7 bases. Here the CDR3 reads CASSLAQGTDTQYF. The CDR3 nucleotides read TGTGCCAGCAGCTTGGCACAGGGGACAGATACGCAGTATTTT.